One sample yielded the 5 T cell receptor beta chains listed below, sequenced in a study of blood T cell repertoires in COVID-19. The protocol was immunoSEQ multiplex PCR, while the TCRdb copy is restricted to in-frame clones and leaves out a portion. The sample lists 75,000 to 100,000 clones, roughly 85% occurring once. Input material: peripheral blood. Every receptor here comes from a man aged 60-69 years with acute or convalescent COVID-19.

This clone occurred a few times. The rearrangement uses TRBV24-1 and TRBJ2-7; TRBD1 is a possible D gene (5 bases). The CDR3 sequence is 13 residues long. V lost 4 bases and J 7 bases, leaving 13 bases between the germline ends. Germline CDR1 KGHDR, CDR2 SFDVKD. The CDR3 DNA reads as TGTGCCACCAGTGACTGGGGCCGTGGGGAGCAGTACTTC. It is translated as CATSDWGRGEQYF.

The gene calls are TRBV9 and TRBJ2-1, with D perhaps TRBD1 (6 bases). Germline loops: CDR1 SGDLS, CDR2 YYNGEE. The CDR3 length is 15 residues. V was clipped by 0 bases and J by 4 bases, with 11 bases between them. The CDR3 loop reads CASSVATDRYNEQFF. The CDR3 bases are TGTGCCAGCAGCGTAGCAACGGACAGATACAATGAGCAGTTCTTC.

CDR3 DNA: TGTGCCAGCAGTGACACCCCGGGAAGGAAAGGATCAGTGAACACTGAAGCTTTCTTT. It encodes CASSDTPGRKGSVNTEAFF. V usage is TRBV2 and J usage is TRBJ1-1; D is ambiguous. Germline-derived CDR1 and CDR2 are SNHLY and FYNNEI. The V and J ends lost 3 bases and 0 bases respectively, with 23 bases between them. The CDR3 runs to 19 residues.

The V gene is TRBV19, the J gene TRBJ1-2; D gene unclear. The CDR3 has 14 amino acids. V lost 4 bases to trimming and J lost 4 bases, with 13 bases between them. Germline V gene sequence: CDR1 LNHDA, CDR2 SQIVND (reference sequence). CDR3 in DNA: TGTGCCAGTAGTACCCGTACAGATGTCTATGGCTACACCTTC. Protein product: CASSTRTDVYGYTF.

The V gene is TRBV18, the J gene TRBJ1-1, with 8 bases identical to TRBD1. The length of the CDR3 is 14 residues. V trimming: 5 bases; J trimming: 1 base; junction bases outside the gene matches: 3. Germline-derived CDR1 and CDR2 are KGHSH and LQKENI. The CDR3 nucleotides are TGTGCCAGCTCAGAGGACAGGGAGAACACTGAAGCTTTCTTT. This gives the protein CASSEDRENTEAFF.